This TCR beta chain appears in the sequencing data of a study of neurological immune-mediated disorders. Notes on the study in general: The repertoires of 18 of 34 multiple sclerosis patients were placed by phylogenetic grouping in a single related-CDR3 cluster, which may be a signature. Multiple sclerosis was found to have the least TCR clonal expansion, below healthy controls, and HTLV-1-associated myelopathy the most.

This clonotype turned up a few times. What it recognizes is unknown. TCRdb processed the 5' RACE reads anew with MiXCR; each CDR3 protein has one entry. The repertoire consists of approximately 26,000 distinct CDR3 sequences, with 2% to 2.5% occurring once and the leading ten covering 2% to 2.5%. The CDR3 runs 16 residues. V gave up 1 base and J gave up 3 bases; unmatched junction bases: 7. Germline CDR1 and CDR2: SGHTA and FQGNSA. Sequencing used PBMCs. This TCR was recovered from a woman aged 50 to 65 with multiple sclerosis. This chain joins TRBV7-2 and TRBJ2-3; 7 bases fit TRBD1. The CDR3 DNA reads TGTGCCAGCAGCTTAGGTGTAGGGGGCGGGACAGATACGCAGTATTTT. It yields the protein CASSLGVGGGTDTQYF. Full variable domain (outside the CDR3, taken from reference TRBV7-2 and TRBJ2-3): GAGVSQSPSNKVTEKGKDVELRCDPISGHTALYWYRQSLGQGLEFLIYFQGNSAPDKSGLPSDRFSAERTGGSVSTLTIQRTQQEDSAVYLCASSLGVGGGTDTQYFGPGTRLTVL.